Following are 25 T cell receptor beta chains from one sample sequenced in a study of T cell responses to AZD1222 COVID-19 vaccine. Data came from immunoSEQ multiplex PCR; TCRdb stores just in-frame clones and leaves some out. This sample has around 190,000 clones, with 91% found just once. Sequences were derived from peripheral blood, sampled 28 days after the second AZD1222 dose. Every receptor here comes from an adult who received the AZD1222 COVID-19 vaccine.

The rearrangement joins TRBV4-2 to TRBJ1-4; 8 bases are shared with TRBD1. Germline CDR1 is LGHNA and CDR2 is YNFKEQ. V trimming: 0 bases; J trimming: 0 bases; junction bases outside the gene matches: 3. This CDR3 is built from 17 residues. CDR3 in amino acids: CASSQDLDRATNEKLFF. The CDR3 bases are TGTGCCAGCAGCCAAGATCTGGACAGGGCAACTAATGAAAAACTGTTTTTT.

J is TRBJ1-6 and V is TRBV30; 8 bases agree with TRBD1. After removal of 2 bases from V and 7 bases from J, the junction contained 7 bases not matched to a gene. The CDR3 runs 15 residues. Looked up from germline, CDR1 is GTSNPN and CDR2 is SVGIG (reference sequence). The CDR3 DNA is TGTGCCTGGAGTATTAACGGACAGGGCAATTCACCCCTCCACTTT. It codes for CAWSINGQGNSPLHF. Using reference TRBV30 and TRBJ1-6 for the parts outside the CDR3, the full variable domain is SQTIHQWPATLVQPVGSPLSLECTVEGTSNPNLYWYRQAAGRGLQLLFYSVGIGQISSEVPQNLSASRPQDRQFILSSKKLLLSDSGFYLCAWSINGQGNSPLHFGNGTRLTVT.

The chain carries TRBV7-9 and TRBJ1-5; 7 bases align to TRBD1. V shed 5 bases, J shed 2 bases, and the junction held 9 bases outside the gene matches. Germline V gives CDR1 SEHNR, CDR2 FQNEAQ (reference sequence). The CDR3 is 16 residues long. This chain's CDR3 is CASSTGQLGGNQPQHF. The CDR3 DNA follows: TGTGCCAGCAGCACGGGACAGTTGGGGGGCAATCAGCCCCAGCATTTT.

J is TRBJ2-7 and V is TRBV11-1; no reliable D call. Germline assignment: CDR1 SGHAT and CDR2 FQDESV (reference sequence). This CDR3 comprises 14 residues. V was pared by 4 bases and J by 2 bases, with 12 bases between. The CDR3 sequence: CASSSWTATYEQYF. CDR3 DNA: TGTGCCAGCAGCTCCTGGACCGCGACCTACGAGCAGTACTTC.

The chain carries TRBV7-3 and TRBJ2-3, with D possibly TRBD2 on 6 matching bases. V lost 5 bases and J 5 bases, leaving 20 bases between the germline ends. The CDR3 extends over 16 amino acids. Germline lookup yields CDR1 SGHTA and CDR2 FQGTGA. The DNA of the CDR3 is TGTGCCAGCAGCCCCAAGCGGGCGGGCTTGGGAGATACGCAGTATTTT. Its protein product is CASSPKRAGLGDTQYF.

This clone was observed a single time. The V call is TRBV6-1, the J call TRBJ1-5; 7 bases agree with TRBD1. V lost 2 bases, J lost 4 bases, and 8 bases stayed unmatched. The CDR3 totals 16 residues. CDR1 and CDR2 from the germline V gene are MNHNS and SASEGT. The CDR3 DNA follows: TGTGCCAGCAGTGAAATAGGACAGGCAATGAATCAGCCCCAGCATTTT. It specifies CASSEIGQAMNQPQHF.

The chain couples TRBV6-1 to TRBJ1-6; D unclear. V shed 0 bases and J shed 10 bases, with 10 bases lying between them. Germline V gene sequence: CDR1 MNHNS, CDR2 SASEGT. The CDR3 runs to 14 residues. CDR3 sequence reads: CASSEAFSGSPLHF. For the CDR3, the DNA is TGTGCCAGCAGTGAAGCCTTCTCGGGGTCACCCCTCCACTTT.

The chain carries TRBV6-5 and TRBJ1-1; TRBD1 might be the D (5 bases). V dropped 2 bases and J dropped 5 bases, with 9 bases sitting between them. The CDR3 has 13 residues. From germline, CDR1 is MNHEY and CDR2 SVGAGI. Here the CDR3 DNA reads TGTGCCAGCAGTTACGTCGGGGGTACTGAAGCTTTCTTT. This codes for CASSYVGGTEAFF.

The rearrangement uses TRBV2 and TRBJ1-1; D possibly corresponds to TRBD1 (5 bases). This CDR3 has 13 residues. CDR1 and CDR2 (germline): SNHLY, FYNNEI. The V gene lost 4 bases and the J gene lost 0 bases, with 6 bases spanning the gap. In DNA form, the CDR3 reads TGTGCCAGCAGTGTGGGGGTGAACACTGAAGCTTTCTTT. This translates into CASSVGVNTEAFF.

This chain connects TRBV6-5 to TRBJ2-7; D uncertain. Germline loops: CDR1 MNHEY, CDR2 SVGAGI. Trimming removed 0 bases at V and 2 bases at J, with 11 bases between. The CDR3 consists of 15 residues. CDR3 sequence reads: CASSYSKWGAYEQYF. Here the CDR3 DNA reads TGTGCCAGCAGTTACTCGAAGTGGGGTGCCTACGAGCAGTACTTC.

The gene calls are TRBV30 and TRBJ1-5; no definite D call. The V gene's germline CDR1 is GTSNPN and CDR2 SVGIG (reference sequence). With 0 bases removed from V and 6 bases from J, the gap between germline ends came to 9 bases. CDR3 length: 13 residues. CDR3 in amino acids: CAWSVRGFQPQHF. The CDR3 DNA is TGTGCCTGGAGTGTACGCGGGTTTCAGCCCCAGCATTTT.

The chain joins TRBV9 to TRBJ2-6, with D perhaps assigned TRBD1 or TRBD2 (6 bases each). V lost 1 base and J lost 0, with 14 bases in between. Looked up from germline, CDR1 is SGDLS and CDR2 is YYNGEE. The CDR3 is 18 residues long. The CDR3 loop reads CASSVRGTIPSGANVLTF. The CDR3 DNA sequence: TGTGCCAGCAGCGTACGGGGGACAATCCCCTCTGGGGCCAACGTCCTGACTTTC.

This chain joins TRBV18 and TRBJ1-1, with 9 bases aligning to TRBD1. Per the germline V gene, CDR1 is KGHSH and CDR2 is LQKENI. This CDR3 spans 14 amino acids. Trimming removed 3 bases from V and 1 base from J; junction bases left unmatched: 0. The DNA for the CDR3 is TGTGCCAGCTCACCGGGACAGGGGAACACTGAAGCTTTCTTT. It translates to CASSPGQGNTEAFF. Full variable domain (rest looked up from reference TRBV18 and TRBJ1-1): NAGVMQNPRHLVRRRGQEARLRCSPMKGHSHVYWYRQLPEEGLKFMVYLQKENIIDESGMPKERFSAEFPKEGPSILRIQQVVRGDSAAYFCASSPGQGNTEAFFGQGTRLTVV.

The CDR3 here is CATTHGHLTEAFF. CDR3 bases: TGTGCCACCACCCATGGACACCTCACTGAAGCTTTCTTT. The chain has TRBV24-1 and TRBJ1-1; D is possibly TRBD1 (5 bases). Trimming pared 8 bases from V and 4 bases from J, leaving 13 bases between. The CDR3 sequence is 13 residues long. Germline V CDR1 and CDR2: KGHDR, SFDVKD.

This chain uses TRBV18 with TRBJ2-4; D is undetermined. Germline-derived CDR1 and CDR2 are KGHSH and LQKENI. Between the trimmed V and J ends, which lost 4 bases and 2 bases, there was a span of 6 bases. The CDR3 is made up of 13 amino acids. DNA for the CDR3: TGTGCCAGCTCACTTGATTCCAAAAACATTCAGTACTTC. Amino acid sequence: CASSLDSKNIQYF.

V and J are TRBV7-2 and TRBJ2-5; 7 positions match TRBD1. CDR1 is SGHTA, CDR2 FQGNSA, per germline. CDR3 length equals 14 residues. V lost 4 bases and J lost 5; bases outside the gene matches: 7. CDR3 sequence (DNA): TGTGCCAGCAGCTACGGCGACAGGGTGGAGACCCAGTACTTC. Its translation is CASSYGDRVETQYF.

The gene calls are TRBV28 and TRBJ1-5; no clear D gene. The germline V gene encodes CDR1 MDHEN and CDR2 SYDVKM. The CDR3 is made up of 15 amino acids. V was cut by 2 bases and J by 3 bases, with 11 bases left in between. This chain's CDR3 is CASSLTPPNNQPQHF. The CDR3 DNA reads as TGTGCCAGCAGTTTAACCCCTCCGAACAATCAGCCCCAGCATTTT.

This clone was picked up one time. This chain joins TRBV7-9 and TRBJ2-7; D not certain. The CDR3 is 13 amino acids. Germline assignment: CDR1 SEHNR and CDR2 FQNEAQ (reference sequence). Deletions cut 4 bases from V and 0 bases from J, with 7 bases between. In DNA form, the CDR3 reads TGTGCCAGCAGCTCCCTGGACTCCTACGAGCAGTACTTC. Its translation is CASSSLDSYEQYF. Looking up the rest from reference TRBV7-9 and TRBJ2-7 gives the full variable domain: DTGVSQNPRHKITKRGQNVTFRCDPISEHNRLYWYRQTLGQGPEFLTYFQNEAQLEKSRLLSDRFSAERPKGSFSTLEIQRTEQGDSAMYLCASSSLDSYEQYFGPGTRLTVT.

The CDR3 sequence: CASSYRGQGAYEQYF. For the CDR3, the DNA is TGTGCCAGCAGTTACAGGGGACAGGGGGCCTACGAGCAGTACTTC. V and J are TRBV6-5 and TRBJ2-7; TRBD1 matches 11 bases. The germline V gene encodes CDR1 MNHEY and CDR2 SVGAGI. The CDR3 consists of 15 residues. V lost 2 bases, J lost 2 bases, and 2 bases stayed unmatched.

The table lists this clone with a count of one. V and J are TRBV9 and TRBJ2-2, with a weak D call TRBD2 (5 bases). Per the germline V gene, CDR1 is SGDLS and CDR2 is YYNGEE. The V end lost 3 bases, the J end lost 4 bases, and 19 bases lay between the germline ends. The CDR3 totals 17 residues. CDR3 in amino acids: CASSEREGLLGTGELFF. The CDR3 DNA sequence: TGTGCCAGCAGCGAGAGGGAAGGGTTGCTTGGCACCGGGGAGCTGTTTTTT.

This chain joins TRBV5-6 and TRBJ1-5; TRBD1 is a possible D gene (6 bases). Per germline, CDR1 SGHDT and CDR2 YYEEEE. The CDR3 sequence is 16 residues long. V lost 2 bases, J lost 2 bases, and 14 bases lay in between. CDR3 sequence reads: CASSLGGSWGNQPQHF. CDR3 nucleotides: TGTGCCAGCAGCTTAGGGGGGAGCTGGGGCAATCAGCCCCAGCATTTT. The complete variable domain, with remaining parts taken from reference TRBV5-6 and TRBJ1-5, reads DAGVTQSPTHLIKTRGQQVTLRCSPKSGHDTVSWYQQALGQGPQFIFQYYEEEERQRGNFPDRFSGHQFPNYSSELNVNALLLGDSALYLCASSLGGSWGNQPQHFGDGTRLSIL.

The genes are TRBV18 and TRBJ1-1; D may be TRBD1 (6 bases). Germline V gives CDR1 KGHSH, CDR2 LQKENI. The CDR3 is made up of 14 amino acids. Trimming stripped 2 bases from V and 4 bases from J, with 11 bases between. CDR3 protein: CASSPGQGSTEAFF. In DNA, the CDR3 is TGTGCCAGCTCACCAGGGCAGGGGAGCACTGAAGCTTTCTTT. Looking up the rest from reference TRBV18 and TRBJ1-1 gives the full variable domain: NAGVMQNPRHLVRRRGQEARLRCSPMKGHSHVYWYRQLPEEGLKFMVYLQKENIIDESGMPKERFSAEFPKEGPSILRIQQVVRGDSAAYFCASSPGQGSTEAFFGQGTRLTVV.

The chain uses TRBV5-5 and TRBJ2-5, with D possibly matching TRBD2 (6 bases). V lost 4 bases to trimming and J lost 4 bases, with 8 bases between them. The CDR3 length is 12 residues. Germline CDR1 is SGHKS and CDR2 is YYEKEE (reference sequence). CDR3 DNA: TGTGCCAGCAGCCTGGAGGGAGAGACCCAGTACTTC. Translated, it gives CASSLEGETQYF.

The V gene is TRBV11-2, the J gene TRBJ2-7, with 11 bases fitting TRBD2. The trim removed 5 bases at V and 4 bases at J, leaving 10 bases unmatched. CDR1 is SGHAT and CDR2 is FQNNGV in the germline V gene. This CDR3 is 16 amino acids long. The CDR3 DNA is TGTGCCAGCAGCGACATTACTAGCGGGAGCCTTTACGAGCAGTACTTC. Encoded protein: CASSDITSGSLYEQYF.

The chain couples TRBV5-1 to TRBJ1-5; D gene unclear. Trimming shortened V by 0 bases and J by 1 base, and 8 bases separated the two germline ends. Germline CDR1 is SGHRS and CDR2 is YFSETQ. This CDR3 is built from 15 residues. In DNA, the CDR3 is TGCGCCAGCAGCTTGGGCCCCTTGAGCAATCAGCCCCAGCATTTT. It yields the protein CASSLGPLSNQPQHF.